This TCR beta chain was captured by sequencing in a study of T cells in Graves' hyperthyroidism and ophthalmopathy. Regarding this clonotype: An end of the junction does not agree with germline; a read error may underlie this.

Template material for amplifying TCR beta CDR3 regions consisted of RNA transcripts. HTBI primers drove first-round RT-PCR of the TCR CDR3. TCRdb processed the multiplex PCR reads anew with MiXCR; each CDR3 protein has one entry. The sample lists around 600,000 distinct CDR3 sequences; roughly 46% were seen once. This receptor was identified in an adult man with Graves' disease, either hyperthyroidism or ophthalmopathy (not recorded which). Input material: peripheral blood or thyroid tissue (not recorded which).

This CDR3 reads CAGSLDGGRARKTQYF. Here the CDR3 DNA reads TGTGCCGGCAGCTTAGATGGCGGGAGGGCCCGGAAGACCCAGTACTTC. The chain links TRBV7-2 to TRBJ2-5; 9 bases are shared with TRBD2. Germline CDR1 SGHTA, CDR2 FQGNSA. The CDR3 has 16 residues.